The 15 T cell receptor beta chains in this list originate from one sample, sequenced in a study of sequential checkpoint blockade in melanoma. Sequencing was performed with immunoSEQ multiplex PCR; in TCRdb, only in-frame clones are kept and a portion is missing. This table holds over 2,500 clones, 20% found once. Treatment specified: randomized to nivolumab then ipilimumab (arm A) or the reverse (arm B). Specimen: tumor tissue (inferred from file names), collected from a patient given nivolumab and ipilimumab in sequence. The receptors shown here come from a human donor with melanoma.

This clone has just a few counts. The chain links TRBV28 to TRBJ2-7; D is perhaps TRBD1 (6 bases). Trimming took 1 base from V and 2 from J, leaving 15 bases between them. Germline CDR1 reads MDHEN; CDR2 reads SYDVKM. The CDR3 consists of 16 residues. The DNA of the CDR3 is TGTGCCAGCAGTTTATTAGGGGACAACCCCCCCTACGAGCAGTACTTC. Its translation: CASSLLGDNPPYEQYF.

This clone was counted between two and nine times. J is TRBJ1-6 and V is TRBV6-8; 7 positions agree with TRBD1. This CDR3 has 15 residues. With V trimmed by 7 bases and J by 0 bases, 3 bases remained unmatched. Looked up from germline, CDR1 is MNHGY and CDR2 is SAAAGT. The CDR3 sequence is CASNRDSSYNSPLHF. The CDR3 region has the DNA TGTGCCAGCAACCGGGACAGCTCCTATAATTCACCCCTCCACTTT.

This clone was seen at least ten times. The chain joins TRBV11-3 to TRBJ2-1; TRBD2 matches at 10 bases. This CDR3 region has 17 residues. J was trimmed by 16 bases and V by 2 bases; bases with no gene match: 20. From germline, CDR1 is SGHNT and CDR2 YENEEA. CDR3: CASSLSVGLADSKGHFF. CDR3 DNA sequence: TGTGCCAGCAGCTTATCGGTAGGACTAGCGGATTCTAAAGGTCACTTCTTC.

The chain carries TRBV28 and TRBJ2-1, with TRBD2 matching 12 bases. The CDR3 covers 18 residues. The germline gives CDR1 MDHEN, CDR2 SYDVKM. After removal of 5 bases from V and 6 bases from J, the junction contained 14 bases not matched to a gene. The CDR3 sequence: CASSTSGGLYPQRNEQFF. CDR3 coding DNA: TGTGCCAGCAGTACTAGCGGGGGGCTCTACCCGCAGCGCAATGAGCAGTTCTTC.

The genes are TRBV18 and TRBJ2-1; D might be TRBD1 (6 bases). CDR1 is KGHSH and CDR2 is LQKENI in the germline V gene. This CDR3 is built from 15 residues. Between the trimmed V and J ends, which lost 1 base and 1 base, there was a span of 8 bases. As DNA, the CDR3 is TGTGCCAGCTCACCACAAGGACAGTCCTACAATGAGCAGTTCTTC. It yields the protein CASSPQGQSYNEQFF.

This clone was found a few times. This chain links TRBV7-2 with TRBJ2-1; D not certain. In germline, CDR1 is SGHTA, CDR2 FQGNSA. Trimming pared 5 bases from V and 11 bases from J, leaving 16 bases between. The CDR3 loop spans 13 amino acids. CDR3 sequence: CASSPGALIQQFF. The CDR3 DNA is TGTGCCAGCAGCCCGGGTGCGCTGATCCAGCAGTTCTTC. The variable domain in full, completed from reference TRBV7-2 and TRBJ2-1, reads GAGVSQSPSNKVTEKGKDVELRCDPISGHTALYWYRQSLGQGLEFLIYFQGNSAPDKSGLPSDRFSAERTGGSVSTLTIQRTQQEDSAVYLCASSPGALIQQFFGPGTRLTVL.

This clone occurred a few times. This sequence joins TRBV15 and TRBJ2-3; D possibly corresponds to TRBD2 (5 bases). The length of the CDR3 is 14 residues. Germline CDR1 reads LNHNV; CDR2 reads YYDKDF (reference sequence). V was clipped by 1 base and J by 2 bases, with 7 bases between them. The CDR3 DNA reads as TGTGCCACCAGCAGAGCCGGACTCACAGATACGCAGTATTTT. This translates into CATSRAGLTDTQYF.

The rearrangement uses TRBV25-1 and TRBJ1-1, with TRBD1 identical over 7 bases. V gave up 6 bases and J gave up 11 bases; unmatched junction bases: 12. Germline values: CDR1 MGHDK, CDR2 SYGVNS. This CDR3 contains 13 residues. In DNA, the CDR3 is TGTGCCAGCAGATCTCCGGGACAGCCAGCGGCTTTCTTT. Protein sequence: CASRSPGQPAAFF.

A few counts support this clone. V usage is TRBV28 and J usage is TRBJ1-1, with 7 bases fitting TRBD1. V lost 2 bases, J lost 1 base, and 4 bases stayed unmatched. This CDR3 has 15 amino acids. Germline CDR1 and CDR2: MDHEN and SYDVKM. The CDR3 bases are TGTGCCAGCAGTTTAGAGGGGACAGAGAACACTGAAGCTTTCTTT. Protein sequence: CASSLEGTENTEAFF.

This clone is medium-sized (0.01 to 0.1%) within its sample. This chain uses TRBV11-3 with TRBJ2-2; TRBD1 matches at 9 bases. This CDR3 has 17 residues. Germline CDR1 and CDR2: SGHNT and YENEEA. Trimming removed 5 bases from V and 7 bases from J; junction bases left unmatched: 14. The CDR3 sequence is CASSTGPGTGISGELFF. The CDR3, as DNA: TGTGCCAGCAGCACTGGGCCCGGGACAGGGATCAGCGGGGAGCTGTTTTTT.

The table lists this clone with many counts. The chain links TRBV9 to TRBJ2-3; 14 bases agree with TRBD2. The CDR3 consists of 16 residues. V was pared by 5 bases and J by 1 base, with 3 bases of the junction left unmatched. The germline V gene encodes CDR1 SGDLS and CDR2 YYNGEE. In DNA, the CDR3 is TGTGCCAGCAGTTTGACTAGCGGGAGGGGCACAGATACGCAGTATTTT. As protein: CASSLTSGRGTDTQYF.

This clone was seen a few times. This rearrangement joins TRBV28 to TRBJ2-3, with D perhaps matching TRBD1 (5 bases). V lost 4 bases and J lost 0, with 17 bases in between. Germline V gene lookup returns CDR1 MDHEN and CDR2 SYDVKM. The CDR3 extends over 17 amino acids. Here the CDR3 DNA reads TGTGCCAGCAGTTCTATGACGACAGTTCCTAGCACAGATACGCAGTATTTT. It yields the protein CASSSMTTVPSTDTQYF.

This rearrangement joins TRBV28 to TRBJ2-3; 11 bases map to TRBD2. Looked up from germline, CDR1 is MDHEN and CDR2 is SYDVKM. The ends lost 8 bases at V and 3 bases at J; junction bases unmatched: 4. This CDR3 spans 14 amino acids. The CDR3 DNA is TGTGCCAGCGATCTAGCGGGGGGAACAGATACGCAGTATTTT. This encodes CASDLAGGTDTQYF.

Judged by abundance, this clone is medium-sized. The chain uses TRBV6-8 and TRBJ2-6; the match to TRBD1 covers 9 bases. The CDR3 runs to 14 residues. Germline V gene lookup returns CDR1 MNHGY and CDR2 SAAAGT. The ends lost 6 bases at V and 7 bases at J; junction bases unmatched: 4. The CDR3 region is CASSQQGAANVLTF. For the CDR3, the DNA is TGTGCCAGCAGCCAACAGGGGGCTGCCAACGTCCTGACTTTC.

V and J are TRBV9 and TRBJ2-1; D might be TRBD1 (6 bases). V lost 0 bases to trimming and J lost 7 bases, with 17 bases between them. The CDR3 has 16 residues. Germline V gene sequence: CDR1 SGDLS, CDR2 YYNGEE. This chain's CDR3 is CASSVASQGYGNEQFF. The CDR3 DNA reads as TGTGCCAGCAGCGTAGCTTCTCAGGGGTACGGAAATGAGCAGTTCTTC.